This T cell receptor beta chain was recorded in a study of OX40 agonist ivuxolimab in advanced cancers. Broadly, across the study: The costimulatory receptor OX40 (CD134) was targeted by ivuxolimab, a fully human IgG2 agonistic monoclonal antibody. The purpose of peripheral TCRbeta sequencing was to test whether ivuxolimab changed TCR sequence diversity and led to clonal T-cell expansion. Of the approximately 53 patients in dose escalation, 19 had hepatocellular carcinoma, some 15 had melanoma, 9 had renal cell carcinoma and 9 had head and neck cancer. The dose-escalation cohort was 82.7% male with a mean age of roughly 60 years, ranging from roughly 23 to 85. Intravenous ivuxolimab was administered to patients every 2 weeks at six dose levels: 0.01, 0.1, 0.3, 1.5, 3 and 10 mg/kg. Partial responses occurred in three dose-escalation patients, of whom one had hepatocellular carcinoma and two had cutaneous melanoma. The monotherapy dose-escalation portion (N of about 52 patients) of the phase I ivuxolimab trial is reported in the paper. Prior anti-PD-1, anti-PD-L1 or anti-CTLA-4 therapy was permitted, and checkpoint inhibitors had been received by less than 45% of dose-escalation patients.

Beyond this particular receptor, the publication reports: The antigen specificity of the peripheral T cells that underwent clonal expansion was not determined. At doses from 0.1 to 3.0 mg/kg, clonal expansion was seen in both CD4+ and CD8+ blood T cells between baseline and week 6. After ivuxolimab, more expanded clones were found on average in CD8+ T cells than in CD4+ T cells. Low levels of normalized T-cell clonal expansion were also seen in some patients who did not respond. Partial responders in the 0.1-3.0 mg/kg groups had among the lowest normalized peripheral clonal expansion, especially among CD8+ T cells.

The trial excluded patients who had a history of autoimmune disease or who were on systemic immunosuppression. Peripheral blood for TCR sequencing was collected from all dose cohorts at baseline, on cycle 4 day 1, and on cycle 7 day 1. Samples came from an open-label, multicenter, first-in-human phase I dose-escalation trial of ivuxolimab. Adults with locally advanced or metastatic melanoma, renal cell, hepatocellular, or head and neck squamous cell carcinoma were enrolled in the trial. Before TCR sequencing, CD4+ T cells and CD8+ T cells were sorted from peripheral blood as separate populations. For sequencing of the TCRbeta CDR3 region, genomic DNA was extracted from the sorted cells. The immunoSEQ Assay was used for sequencing of TCRbeta CDR3 regions. TCRdb re-hosts the immuneACCESS table, in-frame sequences only. Its copies lack some clones; in the studies checked, an unresolved V gene accounts for under half of them, and the cause for the rest is not known. A total of 35,000 or so clones appear in this sample, 60% to 85% of them only once. The biggest ten clones account for around 25% of the sample.

A note on this clone: The clone's antigen remains unknown. No base quality information exists; no much larger clone differs at one position.

The CDR3 holds 17 amino acids from the cysteine to the phenylalanine. Only the CDR3 portion is preserved as DNA: 51 bases, with reading frame beginning at the first base. V ends up 4 bases short and J 5 bases short, with an unmatched junction base count of 14. The germline V gene sets CDR1 to SGHDT and CDR2 to YYEEEE. The sequence was collected from an adult with an advanced solid tumor such as melanoma, head and neck, liver or kidney cancer. The rearrangement joined TRBV5-6 to TRBJ2-3; TRBD1 lines up with 9 middle nucleotides. The sequences come from CD4+ or CD8+ T cells sorted from blood, collected in a trial of the OX40 agonist ivuxolimab. CDR3 protein: CASSPGQGLALGDTQYF. The DNA reads as follows: TGTGCCAGCAGCCCGGGACAGGGATTGGCTTTGGGAGATACGCAGTATTTT.